A single sample gave rise to the 5 T cell receptor beta chains below, sequenced in a study of cytomegalovirus exposure and HLA in healthy donors. This PCR relied on a set of 60 Vbeta primers and 13 Jbeta primers. The assay was immunoSEQ multiplex PCR, and TCRdb's table has in-frame clones only and misses some. Among 100,000 to 150,000 clones listed, about 76% were seen once. The sample was PBMCs. The receptor set was obtained from a man between 35 and 55 years old in good health and CMV-seropositive.

The chain uses TRBV7-2 and TRBJ2-1; TRBD2 matches 8 bases. Germline-derived CDR1 and CDR2 are SGHTA and FQGNSA. Trimming removed 7 bases from V and 1 base from J; junction bases left unmatched: 15. The CDR3 loop spans 18 amino acids. CDR3 sequence reads: CASIGKGGGGRSYNEQFF. Written as DNA, the CDR3 is TGTGCCAGCATCGGAAAGGGAGGCGGGGGGAGGTCCTACAATGAGCAGTTCTTC.

The V gene is TRBV28, the J gene TRBJ1-2, with 7 bases that match TRBD1. Germline loops: CDR1 MDHEN, CDR2 SYDVKM. The CDR3 is 14 residues long. The V segment lost 5 bases and the J segment 4 bases; nucleotides outside the gene matches: 7. The CDR3, as DNA: TGTGCCAGCAGTCCCCCGGGACAGAGCTATGGCTACACCTTC. Translated, it gives CASSPPGQSYGYTF.

V usage is TRBV19 and J usage is TRBJ1-5; 7 positions match TRBD1. The CDR3 consists of 17 residues. Germline-derived CDR1 and CDR2 are LNHDA and SQIVND (reference sequence). Unmatched junction bases numbered 14, after V lost 3 bases and J lost 6 bases. CDR3 nucleotides: TGTGCCAGTAGTATGGGGTTCGACAGGGTGTATGGTCAGCCCCAGCATTTT. Translation gives CASSMGFDRVYGQPQHF.

V gene TRBV6-5 combines with J gene TRBJ1-5, with 8 bases lining up with TRBD1. The CDR3 length is 15 residues. Trimming cost V 4 bases and J 4 bases; bases outside gene matches: 6. Germline-derived CDR1 and CDR2 are MNHEY and SVGAGI. The CDR3 DNA sequence: TGTGCCAGCAGTTCTCACAGGGGGAGTAATCAGCCCCAGCATTTT. As protein: CASSSHRGSNQPQHF.

V is TRBV7-9 and J is TRBJ2-7; TRBD1 agrees at 10 bases. V shed 5 bases, J shed 2 bases, and the junction held 3 bases outside the gene matches. The CDR3 is 14 residues long. The V gene's germline CDR1 is SEHNR and CDR2 FQNEAQ (reference sequence). This chain's CDR3 is CASSRGQGTYEQYF. For the CDR3, the DNA is TGTGCCAGCAGCCGGGGACAGGGGACCTACGAGCAGTACTTC.